The 28 T cell receptor beta chains reported below all come from one sample, sequenced in a study of identical twins. MiXCR, run by TCRdb on the 5' RACE reads, gives a single entry per CDR3 protein. Among 250,000 or so distinct CDR3 sequences, about 8.5% were seen once, and the ten largest hold around 3%. This sample was shared with a second study, whose subject was yellow fever vaccine responses in identical twins.

Sequencing was done on a sample of CD8+ T cells sorted from blood. These receptors came from a woman aged 18-35 years in good health.

This clonotype showed up many times. The J gene is TRBJ1-2, the V gene TRBV7-9, with D perhaps matching TRBD1 (5 bases). Between the trimmed V and J ends, which lost 3 bases and 0 bases, there was a span of 11 bases. This CDR3 is 15 amino acids long. Looked up from germline, CDR1 is SEHNR and CDR2 is FQNEAQ (reference sequence). In DNA, the CDR3 is TGTGCCAGCAGCTTCGGGACGGAAGCTAACTATGGCTACACCTTC. Translated, it gives CASSFGTEANYGYTF.

The J gene is TRBJ2-7, the V gene TRBV27, with D perhaps TRBD2 (5 bases). CDR1 and CDR2 from the germline V gene are MNHEY and SMNVEV (reference sequence). The CDR3 totals 15 residues. V lost 4 bases and J 2 bases, leaving 15 bases between the germline ends. The CDR3 DNA follows: TGTGCCAGCAGTTCCCGAGAGGGCAGCCCCTACGAGCAGTACTTC. Protein product: CASSSREGSPYEQYF.

The J gene is TRBJ2-7, the V gene TRBV10-2; TRBD1 agrees at 8 bases. This CDR3 spans 16 amino acids. Germline V gene lookup returns CDR1 WSHSY and CDR2 SAAADI. Losses at the gene ends were 1 base for V and 1 base for J; bases not matched to a gene: 6. The CDR3 DNA reads as TGCGCCAGCAGTGAGTTTCCCCAGGGGGCATCCTACGAGCAGTACTTC. Translation: CASSEFPQGASYEQYF.

This clonotype was seen repeatedly, ten times or more. The rearrangement uses TRBV29-1 and TRBJ2-7; D is possibly TRBD1 or TRBD2 (5 bases each). Germline lookup yields CDR1 SQVTM and CDR2 ANQGSEA. The CDR3 has 12 residues. V was pared by 4 bases and J by 5 bases, with 12 bases between. The CDR3, as DNA: TGCAGCGTTGGTGGGACCGGGAACGAGCAGTACTTC. Translation gives CSVGGTGNEQYF.

This clonotype was seen a handful of times. The CDR3 protein is CASSLDSGEYNEQFF. Written as DNA, the CDR3 is TGTGCCAGCAGCTTAGATAGTGGGGAATACAATGAGCAGTTCTTC. The V gene is TRBV11-2, the J gene TRBJ2-1; no firm D call. With 0 bases removed from V and 4 bases from J, the gap between germline ends came to 10 bases. Germline assignment: CDR1 SGHAT and CDR2 FQNNGV. The CDR3 spans 15 residues.

The V and J genes are TRBV7-6 and TRBJ2-5; TRBD2 is a possible D gene (6 bases). V gave up 5 bases and J gave up 0 bases, with 16 bases separating them. From germline, CDR1 is SGHVS and CDR2 FNYEAQ. The CDR3 has 16 residues. CDR3 residues: CASSRGWAGNQETQYF. CDR3 bases: TGTGCCAGCAGCCGAGGGTGGGCGGGAAACCAAGAGACCCAGTACTTC.

As to this clonotype: Germline is not matched at one junction end, which may reflect a read error. The chain combines TRBV7-7 with TRBJ2-3; TRBD2 is a possible D gene (6 bases). The CDR3 sequence is 15 residues long. CDR1 and CDR2 from the germline V gene are SSHAT and FNYEAQ (reference sequence). The CDR3 DNA follows: TGTGCTAGCAGCTTAGCGCCTAGCGTGACAGATACGCAGTATTTT. Amino acid sequence: CASSLAPSVTDTQYF.

This clonotype showed up many times. The rearrangement uses TRBV27 and TRBJ2-5; tentatively, D is TRBD1 (7 bases). The CDR3 is 15 amino acids. Between the trimmed V and J ends, which lost 3 bases and 4 bases, there was a span of 15 bases. Germline V CDR1 and CDR2: MNHEY, SMNVEV (reference sequence). The CDR3 DNA sequence: TGTGCCAGCAGTTTCACAGGGGCGGGAAGAGAGACCCAGTACTTC. Amino acids: CASSFTGAGRETQYF.

The CDR3 DNA follows: TGTGCCAGCAAGGACTCAGATACGCAGTATTTT. Amino acid sequence: CASKDSDTQYF. V and J are TRBV2 and TRBJ2-3; D may be TRBD2 (5 bases). Trimming took off 7 bases at V and 4 bases at J, with 6 bases between the two ends. The CDR3 is made up of 11 amino acids. CDR1 is SNHLY, CDR2 FYNNEI, per germline. The full variable domain, rest sourced from reference TRBV2 and TRBJ2-3, is EPEVTQTPSHQVTQMGQEVILRCVPISNHLYFYWYRQILGQKVEFLVSFYNNEISEKSEIFDDQFSVERPDGSNFTLKIRSTKLEDSAMYFCASKDSDTQYFGPGTRLTVL.

This clonotype was seen repeatedly, ten times or more. The J gene is TRBJ2-7, the V gene TRBV5-1; perhaps TRBD1 as D (5 bases). This CDR3 contains 15 residues. V lost 0 bases, J lost 0 bases, and 10 bases lay in between. Germline CDR1 reads SGHRS; CDR2 reads YFSETQ. CDR3 DNA: TGCGCCAGCAGCTTGGAATGGGGCTTCTCCTACGAGCAGTACTTC. It specifies CASSLEWGFSYEQYF.

This clonotype was recorded a few times. The V and J genes are TRBV10-1 and TRBJ2-1; 10 bases are shared with TRBD2. The trim removed 9 bases at V and 6 bases at J, leaving 5 bases unmatched. CDR3 length: 13 residues. Germline V gives CDR1 WNHNN, CDR2 SYGVQD (reference sequence). The CDR3 nucleotides are TGCGCCAGTCTAGCGGGAGAGGGCAATGAGCAGTTCTTC. As protein: CASLAGEGNEQFF.

This clonotype has a count of ten or more. The V and J genes are TRBV2 and TRBJ2-7; weak D call: TRBD1 (5 bases). Germline values: CDR1 SNHLY, CDR2 FYNNEI. The CDR3 contains 13 residues. V was pared by 6 bases and J by 2 bases, with 11 bases between. The CDR3 nucleotides are TGTGCCAGCAGCAAGACAGAAACCTACGAGCAGTACTTC. It is translated as CASSKTETYEQYF.

This clonotype has a handful of counts. The chain combines TRBV24-1 with TRBJ2-2; D might be TRBD2 (5 bases). The CDR3 has 15 amino acids. Trimming removed 1 base from V and 8 bases from J, with 13 bases in between. Per germline, CDR1 KGHDR and CDR2 SFDVKD. CDR3 nucleotides: TGTGCCACCAGTGATTTACGATCCGGCGGGGGGGAGCTGTTTTTT. As protein: CATSDLRSGGGELFF.

This clonotype showed up many times. V is TRBV12-3 or TRBV12-4 and J is TRBJ2-1; weak D call: TRBD1 (5 bases). The CDR3 runs to 14 residues. In DNA form, the CDR3 reads TGTGCGAGCTCTTGGCAGGGTGCCTACAATGAGCAGTTCTTC. It codes for CASSWQGAYNEQFF.

This chain joins TRBV7-9 and TRBJ1-1, with a weak D call TRBD1 (5 bases). In germline, CDR1 is SEHNR, CDR2 FQNEAQ (reference sequence). The germline V and J ends were trimmed by 2 bases and 6 bases, with 13 bases remaining between them. This CDR3 region has 14 residues. The CDR3 DNA reads as TGTGCCAGCAGCTTACTAGGGGCAGGCGCTGAAGCTTTCTTT. This translates into CASSLLGAGAEAFF.

This sequence joins TRBV6-2 or TRBV6-3 and TRBJ2-7; possible D gene TRBD1, 6 bases. Germline values: CDR1 MNHEY, CDR2 SVGEGT. The length of the CDR3 is 18 residues. Trimming cost V 0 bases and J 3 bases, with 21 bases left between them. The CDR3 here is CASSYSSTPRTAHYEQYF. The CDR3, as DNA: TGTGCCAGCAGTTACTCTTCGACGCCACGGACAGCACACTACGAGCAGTACTTC.

The CDR3: CASSFGGIYNEQFF. The DNA of the CDR3 is TGTGCCAGCAGTTTTGGCGGGATCTACAATGAGCAGTTCTTC. This chain uses TRBV27 with TRBJ2-1; D is perhaps TRBD2 (6 bases). The CDR3 runs to 14 residues. Per germline, CDR1 MNHEY and CDR2 SMNVEV (reference sequence). The V end lost 3 bases, the J end lost 3 bases, and 9 bases lay between the germline ends.

CDR3 bases: TGTGCCAGCAGCTCCAATAGACAGGGGGCGCGCAATGAGCAGTTCTTC. This codes for CASSSNRQGARNEQFF. This chain links TRBV28 with TRBJ2-1, with 10 bases fitting TRBD1. The V gene's germline CDR1 is MDHEN and CDR2 SYDVKM. This CDR3 is built from 16 residues. The ends lost 6 bases at V and 6 bases at J; junction bases unmatched: 11.

This clonotype occurred a few times. V gene TRBV28 combines with J gene TRBJ2-2, with TRBD2 matching 12 bases. Germline lookup yields CDR1 MDHEN and CDR2 SYDVKM. The CDR3 length is 18 residues. With 3 bases clipped from V and 3 bases from J, the junction kept 8 bases outside the gene matches. The CDR3 is CASSFPTSGGGDTGELFF. The CDR3 nucleotides read TGTGCCAGCAGTTTTCCGACTAGCGGGGGAGGGGACACCGGGGAGCTGTTTTTT.

The chain has TRBV4-1 and TRBJ2-7; 12 nucleotides agree with TRBD1. The V and J ends lost 1 base and 4 bases, in that order; junction bases with no gene match: 8. The CDR3 is 17 residues long. Germline values: CDR1 MGHRA, CDR2 YSYEKL. CDR3 loop: CASSQVPGTGGAYEQYF. The DNA of the CDR3 is TGCGCCAGCAGCCAAGTGCCGGGGACAGGGGGCGCGTACGAGCAGTACTTC.

This clonotype has just a few counts. V and J are TRBV11-3 and TRBJ2-2; TRBD1 aligns across 9 bases. Germline values: CDR1 SGHNT, CDR2 YENEEA. Trimming took 4 bases from V and 1 from J; bases not matched to a gene: 4. The CDR3 contains 16 residues. CDR3 DNA: TGTGCCAGCAGCTCCCGGGACAGGGAGAACACCGGGGAGCTGTTTTTT. Translating gives CASSSRDRENTGELFF. The full variable domain, in which reference TRBV11-3 and TRBJ2-2 provide the parts outside the CDR3, is EAGVVQSPRYKIIEKKQPVAFWCNPISGHNTLYWYLQNLGQGPELLIRYENEEAVDDSQLPKDRFSAERLKGVDSTLKIQPAELGDSAVYLCASSSRDRENTGELFFGEGSRLTVL.

V and J are TRBV4-3 and TRBJ2-7; a weak D match, TRBD2 (6 bases). The V gene's germline CDR1 is LGHNA and CDR2 YSLEER. The CDR3 totals 15 residues. V lost 3 bases and J lost 0, with 12 bases in between. Here the CDR3 DNA reads TGCGCCAGCAGCCACTCTAGCGTAAGCTCCTACGAGCAGTACTTC. Its translation is CASSHSSVSSYEQYF.

This clonotype was seen more than once but under ten times. The chain uses TRBV11-1 and TRBJ2-2; 10 positions agree with TRBD1. The V gene's germline CDR1 is SGHAT and CDR2 FQDESV (reference sequence). J lost 2 bases, V lost 5 bases, and 11 bases had no gene match. CDR3 length: 18 residues. CDR3 in DNA: TGTGCCAGCAGCCCGCCGGGACAGGGGTTGGGCAACACCGGGGAGCTGTTTTTT. Its translation is CASSPPGQGLGNTGELFF.

This sequence joins TRBV11-2 and TRBJ2-7; 11 bases line up with TRBD2. The germline CDR1 and CDR2 sequences are SGHAT and FQNNGV. Trimming cost V 4 bases and J 11 bases; bases outside gene matches: 13. The CDR3 has 15 residues. DNA for the CDR3: TGTGCCAGCAGCTCCCCGGGGTTTACTAGCGGGGGAGAGTACTTC. Translating it yields CASSSPGFTSGGEYF. The full variable domain, rest sourced from reference TRBV11-2 and TRBJ2-7, is EAGVAQSPRYKIIEKRQSVAFWCNPISGHATLYWYQQILGQGPKLLIQFQNNGVVDDSQLPKDRFSAERLKGVDSTLKIQPAKLEDSAVYLCASSSPGFTSGGEYFGPGTRLTVT.

This clonotype has just a few counts. This chain uses TRBV4-1 with TRBJ2-4, with TRBD2 matching 7 bases. Per germline, CDR1 MGHRA and CDR2 YSYEKL. There are 17 residues in the CDR3. The V gene end was trimmed by 0 bases and the J gene end by 9 bases; junction bases not matched to a gene: 14. The CDR3 nucleotides are TGCGCCAGCAGCCAAGAAATAGTGGCGGGGGATTTGGGCATTCAGTACTTC. Its protein product is CASSQEIVAGDLGIQYF.

This clonotype was counted only a few times. V and J are TRBV7-8 and TRBJ2-5; D possibly corresponds to TRBD1 (5 bases). V was trimmed by 1 base and J by 2 bases, leaving 14 bases between them. The CDR3 loop spans 16 amino acids. Germline CDR1 and CDR2: SGHVS and FQNEAQ. The CDR3 region has the DNA TGTGCCAGCAGCTTAGATTTGTCCAGGGATCAAGAGACCCAGTACTTC. Translating gives CASSLDLSRDQETQYF.

The chain has TRBV11-2 and TRBJ2-1, with 9 bases fitting TRBD2. The germline V gene encodes CDR1 SGHAT and CDR2 FQNNGV. V lost 5 bases, J lost 8 bases, and 13 bases stayed unmatched. The length of the CDR3 is 16 residues. DNA of the CDR3: TGTGCCAGCAGCACCTGGACTAGCGCGGAGGTCTATGAGCAGTTCTTC. This translates into CASSTWTSAEVYEQFF.

Turning to this clonotype: One end of the junction varies from germline; a read error may be responsible. The rearrangement joins TRBV3-1 to TRBJ2-3, with D possibly being TRBD1 (5 bases). In germline, CDR1 is LGHDT, CDR2 YNNKEL (reference sequence). The CDR3 is 13 residues long. CDR3 residues: CASRQGFTDTQYF. The CDR3 DNA follows: TGTGCCAGCCGCCAGGGATTCACAGATACGCAGTATTTT.